This TCR beta chain was retrieved from a study of glioma-infiltrating T cells. The V gene end was trimmed by 5 bases and the J gene end by 6 bases; junction bases not matched to a gene: 9. Germline assignment: CDR1 MNHEY and CDR2 SVGEGT. The CDR3 has 14 amino acids. Using RNA template, CDR3s of TCR alpha and beta were amplified with iRepertoire arm-PCR. Tissue mRNA or PBMC total RNA, roughly 100-400 ng, went into one-step reverse transcription and amplification. From the multiplex PCR reads, TCRdb called clonotypes with MiXCR, one entry per CDR3 protein. The sample includes approximately 190,000 distinct CDR3 sequences, 32% seen only once; the top ten take 20% to 25%. In its sample, this clonotype was seen many times.

Sample: glioma tissue, nonneoplastic brain tissue, or PBMCs (not recorded which). This chain links TRBV6-2 or TRBV6-3 with TRBJ2-7; 8 bases align to TRBD2. The sequence was collected from a human donor with low-grade glioma or glioblastoma, undergoing nonglioma brain surgery, or in good health (not recorded which). The CDR3, as DNA: TGTGCCAGCAGTCAACCGAGCGGGAGAGGCGAGCAGTACTTC. Translating gives CASSQPSGRGEQYF.